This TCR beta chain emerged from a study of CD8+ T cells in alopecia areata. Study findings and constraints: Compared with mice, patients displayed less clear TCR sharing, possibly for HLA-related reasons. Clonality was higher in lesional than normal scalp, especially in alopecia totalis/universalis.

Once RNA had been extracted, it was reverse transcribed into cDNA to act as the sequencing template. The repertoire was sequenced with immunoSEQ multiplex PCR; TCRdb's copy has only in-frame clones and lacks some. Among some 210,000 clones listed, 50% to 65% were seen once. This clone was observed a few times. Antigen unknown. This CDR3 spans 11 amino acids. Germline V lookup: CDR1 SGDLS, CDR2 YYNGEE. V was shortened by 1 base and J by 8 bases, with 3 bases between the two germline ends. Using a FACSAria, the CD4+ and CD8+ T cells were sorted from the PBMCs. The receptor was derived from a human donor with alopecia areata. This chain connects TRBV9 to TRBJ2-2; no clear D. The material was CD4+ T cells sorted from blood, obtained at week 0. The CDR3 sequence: CASSVNGELFF. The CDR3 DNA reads TGTGCCAGCAGCGTAAATGGGGAGCTGTTTTTT.